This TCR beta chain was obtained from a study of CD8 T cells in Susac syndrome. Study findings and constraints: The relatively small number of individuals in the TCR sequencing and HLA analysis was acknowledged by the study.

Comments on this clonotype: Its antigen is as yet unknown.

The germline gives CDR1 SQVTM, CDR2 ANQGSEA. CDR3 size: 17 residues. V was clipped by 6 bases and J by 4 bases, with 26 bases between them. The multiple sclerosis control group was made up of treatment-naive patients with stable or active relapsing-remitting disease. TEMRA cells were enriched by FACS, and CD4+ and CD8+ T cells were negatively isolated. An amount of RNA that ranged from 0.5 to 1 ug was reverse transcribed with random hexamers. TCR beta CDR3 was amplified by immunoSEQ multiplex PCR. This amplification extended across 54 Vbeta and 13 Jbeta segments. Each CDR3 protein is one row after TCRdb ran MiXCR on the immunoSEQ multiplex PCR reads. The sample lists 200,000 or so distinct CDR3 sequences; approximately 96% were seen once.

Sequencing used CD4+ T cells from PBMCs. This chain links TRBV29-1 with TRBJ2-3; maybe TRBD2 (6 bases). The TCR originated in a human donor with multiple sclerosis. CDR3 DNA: TGCAGCGTCCGAAGATCTATAGGAGGGTCAGGTGCAGATACGCAGTATTTT. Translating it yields CSVRRSIGGSGADTQYF.